The rows below give T cell receptor beta chains drawn from one sample of a study of blood T cell repertoires in COVID-19. Sequencing was performed with immunoSEQ multiplex PCR; in TCRdb, only in-frame clones are kept and a portion is missing. The profile shows fewer than 500,000 clones, roughly nine tenths of them singletons. Sequencing was carried out using PBMCs or T cells enriched from blood (not recorded which). These receptors all stem from a woman aged 18 to 35 who had recovered from COVID-19. CDR3s include the opening cysteine and the closing phenylalanine or tryptophan. A D gene is named only where the DNA matches it firmly. For some rows the clone size is stated as once, few or many, or as a class when expanded; others skip it.

TRBV28,TRBJ1-1,TRBD1,-,TGTGCCAGCAGTTTAGCCAATGCAGGGGGCATTACTGAAGCTTTCTTT,CASSLANAGGITEAFF
TRBV6-6,TRBJ2-7,-,few,TGTGCCAGCAGCTCCCTGGAGGCGGAGTACTTC,CASSSLEAEYF
TRBV6-1,TRBJ2-2,TRBD1,-,TGTGCCAGCAGTGACCGAGCTTGGACAGGGGTAAACACCGGGGAGCTGTTTTTT,CASSDRAWTGVNTGELFF
TRBV29-1,TRBJ1-2,-,-,TGCAGCGTCCCGGGTACCGTGCTATCCTGGGGCTACACCTTC,CSVPGTVLSWGYTF
TRBV6-5,TRBJ1-2,-,-,TGTGCCAGCACCGAAGGAGAGGGTGGCTACACCTTC,CASTEGEGGYTF
TRBV30,TRBJ1-5,-,-,TGTGCCTGGAGTGTCCAGGGGCGCGATCAGCCCCAGCATTTT,CAWSVQGRDQPQHF
TRBV6-4,TRBJ1-2,TRBD1,-,TGTGCCAGCAGTGAAGTGGGGTTGGGACAGTTGGATGGCTACACCTTC,CASSEVGLGQLDGYTF
TRBV27,TRBJ2-3,-,-,TGTGCCAGCAGTTTGGCAGGGGTAGGGGATACGCAGTATTTT,CASSLAGVGDTQYF
TRBV3-1/TRBV3-2,TRBJ1-6,TRBD1,-,TGTGCCAGCAGTTCCGGGACAGGGGTAGGGAATTCACCCCTCCACTTT,CASSSGTGVGNSPLHF
TRBV12-3/TRBV12-4,TRBJ2-3,-,-,TGTGCCAGCAGTTCGCAGTCATTGACAGATCGGTATTTT,CASSSQSLTDRYF
TRBV5-6,TRBJ1-1,-,-,TGTGCCAGCAGCTTGAGGCAGCGAACTGAAGCTTTCTTT,CASSLRQRTEAFF
TRBV30,TRBJ2-4,TRBD1,-,TGTGCCTGCATCGGACAGGGCAACATTCAGTACTTC,CACIGQGNIQYF
TRBV20-1,TRBJ2-7,TRBD2,-,TGCAGTGCTAGTGAAGGACTAGACCACGAGCAGTACTTC,CSASEGLDHEQYF